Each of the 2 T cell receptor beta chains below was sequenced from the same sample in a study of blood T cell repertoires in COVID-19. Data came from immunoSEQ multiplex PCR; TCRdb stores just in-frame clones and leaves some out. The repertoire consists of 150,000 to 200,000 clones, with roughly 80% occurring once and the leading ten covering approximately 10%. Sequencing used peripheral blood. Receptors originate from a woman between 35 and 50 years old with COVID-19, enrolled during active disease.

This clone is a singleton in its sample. The CDR3 reads CATSGQGNTEAFF. CDR3 sequence (DNA): TGTGCCACCAGCGGCCAGGGAAACACTGAAGCTTTCTTT. V is TRBV15 and J is TRBJ1-1; D perhaps matches TRBD1 (5 bases). CDR3 length equals 13 residues. Germline V gives CDR1 LNHNV, CDR2 YYDKDF (reference sequence). Trimming cost V 5 bases and J 2 bases, with 9 bases left between them.

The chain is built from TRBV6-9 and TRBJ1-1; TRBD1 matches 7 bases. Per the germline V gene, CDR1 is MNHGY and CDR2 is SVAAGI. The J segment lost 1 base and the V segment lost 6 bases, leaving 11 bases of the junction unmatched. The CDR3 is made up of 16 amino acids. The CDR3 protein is CASSNLPGTANTEAFF. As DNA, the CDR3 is TGTGCCAGCAGCAATTTGCCCGGGACAGCGAACACTGAAGCTTTCTTT.